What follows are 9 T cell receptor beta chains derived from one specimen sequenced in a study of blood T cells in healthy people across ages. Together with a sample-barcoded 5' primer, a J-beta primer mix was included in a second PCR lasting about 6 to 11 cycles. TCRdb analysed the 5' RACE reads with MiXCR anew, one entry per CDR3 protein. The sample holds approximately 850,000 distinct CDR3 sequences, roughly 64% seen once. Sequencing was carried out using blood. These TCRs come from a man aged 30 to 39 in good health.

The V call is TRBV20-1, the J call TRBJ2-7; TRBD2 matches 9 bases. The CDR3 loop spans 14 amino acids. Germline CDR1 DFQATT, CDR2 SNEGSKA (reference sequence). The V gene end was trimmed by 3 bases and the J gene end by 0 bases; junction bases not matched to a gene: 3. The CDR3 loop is CSASLAGNSYEQYF. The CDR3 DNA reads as TGCAGTGCTAGCCTAGCGGGGAACTCCTACGAGCAGTACTTC.

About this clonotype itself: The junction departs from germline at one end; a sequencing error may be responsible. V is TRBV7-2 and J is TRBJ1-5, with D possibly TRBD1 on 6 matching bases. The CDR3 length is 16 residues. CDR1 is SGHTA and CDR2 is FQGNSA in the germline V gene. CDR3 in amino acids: CASSLEWGAGNRPQHF. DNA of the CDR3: TGTGCCAGCAGCCTGGAGTGGGGGGCCGGCAATCGGCCCCAGCATTTT.

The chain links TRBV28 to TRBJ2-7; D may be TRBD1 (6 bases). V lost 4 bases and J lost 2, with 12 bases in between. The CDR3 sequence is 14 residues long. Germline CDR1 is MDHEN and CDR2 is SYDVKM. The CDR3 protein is CASSSPGATYEQYF. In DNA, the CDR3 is TGTGCCAGCAGTTCCCCAGGGGCTACCTACGAGCAGTACTTC.

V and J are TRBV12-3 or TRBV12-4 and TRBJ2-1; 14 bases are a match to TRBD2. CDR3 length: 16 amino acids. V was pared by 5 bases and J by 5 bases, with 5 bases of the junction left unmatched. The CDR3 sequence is CASSQPGLAGDNEQFF. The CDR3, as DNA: TGTGCCAGCAGTCAGCCGGGACTAGCGGGAGACAATGAGCAGTTCTTC.

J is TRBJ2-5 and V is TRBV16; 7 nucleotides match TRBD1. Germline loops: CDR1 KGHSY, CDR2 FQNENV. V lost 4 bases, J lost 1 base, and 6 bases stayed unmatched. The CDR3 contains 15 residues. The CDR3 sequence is CASSPTTGPQETQYF. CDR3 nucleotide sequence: TGTGCCAGCAGCCCGACGACAGGGCCCCAAGAGACCCAGTACTTC.

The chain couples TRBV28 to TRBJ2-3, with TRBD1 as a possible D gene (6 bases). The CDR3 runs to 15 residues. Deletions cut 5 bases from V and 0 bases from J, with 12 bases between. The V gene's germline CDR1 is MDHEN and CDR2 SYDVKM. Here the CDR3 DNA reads TGTGCCAGCAGTACAGGGACGGGTAGCACAGATACGCAGTATTTT. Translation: CASSTGTGSTDTQYF.

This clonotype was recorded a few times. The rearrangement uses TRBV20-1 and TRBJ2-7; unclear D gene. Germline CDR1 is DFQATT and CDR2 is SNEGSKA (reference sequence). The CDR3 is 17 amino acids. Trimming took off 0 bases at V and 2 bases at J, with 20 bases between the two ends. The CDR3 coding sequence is TGCAGTGCTAGAGATGGTTCTTCGCGAGGATTTCCCTACGAGCAGTACTTC. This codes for CSARDGSSRGFPYEQYF.

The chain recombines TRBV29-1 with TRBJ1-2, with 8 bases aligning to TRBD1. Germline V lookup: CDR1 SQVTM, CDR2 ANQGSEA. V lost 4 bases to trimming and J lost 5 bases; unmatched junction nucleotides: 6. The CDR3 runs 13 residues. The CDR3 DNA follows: TGCAGCGTTGCTCCAGGGGGCTCGTATGGCTACACCTTC. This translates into CSVAPGGSYGYTF. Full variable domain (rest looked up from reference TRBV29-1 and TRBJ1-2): SAVISQKPSRDICQRGTSLTIQCQVDSQVTMMFWYRQQPGQSLTLIATANQGSEATYESGFVIDKFPISRPNLTFSTLTVSNMSPEDSSIYLCSVAPGGSYGYTFGSGTRLTVV.

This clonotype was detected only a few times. The CDR3 reads CATSRDPAGVETQYF. The DNA for the CDR3 is TGTGCCACCAGCAGAGATCCGGCAGGGGTGGAGACCCAGTACTTC. The chain joins TRBV15 to TRBJ2-5, with D possibly matching TRBD1 (6 bases). This CDR3 has 15 residues. V was shortened by 0 bases and J by 5 bases, with 13 bases between the two germline ends. In germline, CDR1 is LNHNV, CDR2 YYDKDF (reference sequence).